The entry that follows covers one T cell receptor beta chain sequence. Genomic DNA templated the TCR beta VDJ and CDR3 profiling. TCRdb processed the reads anew with MiXCR; each CDR3 protein has one entry. This table has over 250,000 distinct CDR3 sequences, about 50% appearing once. The record originates from a study of CD8+CD57+ T cells in acquired aplastic anemia. V was trimmed by 6 bases and J by 6 bases, leaving 15 bases between them. The CDR3 sequence is 12 residues long. Per the germline V gene, CDR1 is SQVTM and CDR2 is ANQGSEA. Before being chosen for sequencing, patients had shown CD8+CD57+ cell expansion by flow cytometry.

The sequence derives from a human donor with aplastic anemia. V usage is TRBV29-1 and J usage is TRBJ2-7; D ambiguous. The sequencing input was sorted CD4+, CD8+, or CD8+CD57+ T cells (not recorded which) from PBMCs. The CDR3 spells CSVRPWPGEQYF. Here the CDR3 DNA reads TGCAGCGTACGACCGTGGCCAGGCGAGCAGTACTTC.